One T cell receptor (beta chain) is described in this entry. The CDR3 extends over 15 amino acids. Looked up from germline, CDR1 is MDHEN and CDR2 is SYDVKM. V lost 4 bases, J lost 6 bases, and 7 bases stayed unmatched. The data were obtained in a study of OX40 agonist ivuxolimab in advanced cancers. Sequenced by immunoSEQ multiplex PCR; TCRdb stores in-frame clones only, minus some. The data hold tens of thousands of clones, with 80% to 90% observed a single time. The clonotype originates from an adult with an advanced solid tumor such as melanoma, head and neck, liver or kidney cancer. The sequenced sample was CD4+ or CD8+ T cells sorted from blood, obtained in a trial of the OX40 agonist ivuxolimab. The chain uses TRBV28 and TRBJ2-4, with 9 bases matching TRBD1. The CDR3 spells CASSSTGGISNIQYF. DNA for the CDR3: TGTGCCAGCAGTTCGACAGGGGGGATATCAAACATTCAGTACTTC.